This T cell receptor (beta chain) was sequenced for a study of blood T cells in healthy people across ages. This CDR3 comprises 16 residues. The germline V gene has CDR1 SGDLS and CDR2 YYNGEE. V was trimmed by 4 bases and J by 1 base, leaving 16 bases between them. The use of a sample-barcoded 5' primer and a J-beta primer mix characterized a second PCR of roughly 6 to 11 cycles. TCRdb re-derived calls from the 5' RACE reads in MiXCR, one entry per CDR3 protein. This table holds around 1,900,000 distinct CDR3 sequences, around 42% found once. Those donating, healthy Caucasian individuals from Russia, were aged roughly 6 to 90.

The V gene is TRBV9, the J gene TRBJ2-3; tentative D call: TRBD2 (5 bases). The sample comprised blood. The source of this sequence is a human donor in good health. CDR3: CASSPLPRVGTDTQYF. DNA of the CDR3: TGTGCCAGCAGCCCCCTTCCGAGGGTCGGCACAGATACGCAGTATTTT. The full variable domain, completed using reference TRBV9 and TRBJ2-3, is DSGVTQTPKHLITATGQRVTLRCSPRSGDLSVYWYQQSLDQGLQFLIQYYNGEERAKGNILERFSAQQFPDLHSELNLSSLELGDSALYFCASSPLPRVGTDTQYFGPGTRLTVL.